What follows describes a single T cell receptor (beta chain). Germline CDR1 SQVTM, CDR2 ANQGSEA. This CDR3 contains 15 residues. The V and J ends lost 4 bases and 2 bases, in that order; junction bases with no gene match: 9. These data belong to a study of blood T cell repertoires in COVID-19. The overall study: Spain, Italy and the United States supplied samples that represented acute and convalescent COVID-19.

Libraries were prepared by immunoSEQ multiplex PCR; TCRdb keeps only in-frame clonotypes and omits some of them. Found here are about 24,000 clones, approximately 91% of them singletons; the top ten hold 25% to 30%. This chain connects TRBV29-1 to TRBJ2-3, with 7 bases lining up with TRBD1. The receptor was isolated from a man aged 65-85 years with COVID-19, enrolled during active disease. The sample comprised peripheral blood. The CDR3 region is CSVVYGTDLTDTQYF. The CDR3 DNA follows: TGCAGCGTTGTCTACGGGACAGATCTCACAGATACGCAGTATTTT.